This T cell receptor (beta chain) was captured by sequencing in a study of blood T cell repertoires in COVID-19. The CDR3 extends over 17 amino acids. The V and J ends lost 5 bases and 4 bases, in that order; junction bases with no gene match: 9. CDR1 SEHNR and CDR2 FQNEAQ come from the germline V gene (reference sequence). The method was immunoSEQ multiplex PCR; TCRdb's version includes in-frame clones alone and lacks a portion of them. The table shows 150,000 to 200,000 clones, with roughly nine tenths occurring only once. This clonotype was sampled from a man aged 65 to 85 with active or convalescent COVID-19. This rearrangement joins TRBV7-9 to TRBJ1-5; 12 bases agree with TRBD1. The sample was peripheral blood. The CDR3 DNA follows: TGTGCCAGCAGCCTGGGACAGGGGGCAGGTTGGAATCAGCCCCAGCATTTT. The encoded protein is CASSLGQGAGWNQPQHF.